This TCR beta chain was observed in a study of shared clonotypes between healthy human individuals. The CDR3 is made up of 12 amino acids. The V end lost 3 bases, the J end lost 7 bases, and 9 bases lay between the germline ends. Germline loops: CDR1 SNHLY, CDR2 FYNNEI. Data came from immunoSEQ multiplex PCR; TCRdb stores just in-frame clones and leaves some out. The sample shows more than 400,000 clones, approximately 78% of them seen only once. The source of this sequence is a woman aged 40 to 49 in good health. Some clones in this sample may be carry-over from other donors' samples. V gene TRBV2 combines with J gene TRBJ2-5; D is possibly TRBD1 (6 bases). Sequenced: PBMCs. As DNA, the CDR3 is TGTGCCAGCAGTGACGCAGGGGTGACCCAGTACTTC. Amino acid sequence: CASSDAGVTQYF.